These 14 T cell receptor beta chains originate from one sample sequenced in a study of T cells in Graves' hyperthyroidism and ophthalmopathy. RNA transcripts served as the template for amplifying TCR beta CDR3 regions. During a first-round RT-PCR of the TCR CDR3, the HTBI primer set was used. TCRdb processed the multiplex PCR reads anew with MiXCR; each CDR3 protein has one entry. The sample includes approximately 630,000 distinct CDR3 sequences, 15% to 20% seen only once; the top ten take over 3.5%. Input material: blood. Source of these receptors: a woman aged 25 to 39 with Graves' hyperthyroidism.

The J gene is TRBJ2-2, the V gene TRBV12-5; no definite D call. The CDR3 length is 12 residues. Trimming cost V 3 bases and J 6 bases, with 5 bases left between them. Germline CDR1 LGHNT, CDR2 FRNRAP. The CDR3 reads CASGLSAGELFF. The CDR3 bases are TGTGCTAGTGGTTTATCGGCCGGGGAGCTGTTTTTT.

This clonotype was seen more than once but under ten times. The chain links TRBV4-3 to TRBJ2-2; no clear D. Trimming took 0 bases from V and 6 from J, leaving 14 bases between them. Germline lookup yields CDR1 LGHNA and CDR2 YSLEER. The length of the CDR3 is 16 residues. The CDR3 loop is CASSQDWQAYPGELFF. In nucleotides, the CDR3 is TGCGCCAGCAGCCAAGATTGGCAGGCGTACCCCGGGGAGCTGTTTTTT.

The gene calls are TRBV29-1 and TRBJ2-7, with a possible D match to TRBD1 (6 bases). The CDR3 sequence is 12 residues long. Deletions cut 4 bases from V and 3 bases from J, with 10 bases between. The V gene's germline CDR1 is SQVTM and CDR2 ANQGSEA. DNA of the CDR3: TGCAGCGTTGGGGACATAGGCTACGAGCAGTACTTC. It encodes CSVGDIGYEQYF.

Remarks on this clonotype: Since the CDR3 does not end with the conserved phenylalanine or tryptophan, this likely comes from a read error. The chain uses TRBV19 and TRBJ1-2, with 8 nucleotides matching TRBD1. The CDR3 consists of 16 residues. From germline, CDR1 is LNHDA and CDR2 SQIVND (reference sequence). The V gene end was trimmed by 6 bases and the J gene end by 4 bases; junction bases not matched to a gene: 13. The DNA of the CDR3 is TGTGCCAGTAGAGGAGCAGGGGGCCGCCGCCCCTATGGCTACACCTCC. Protein product: CASRGAGGRRPYGYTS.

Many counts were recorded for this clonotype. V is TRBV3-1 and J is TRBJ2-3, with TRBD1 matching over 9 bases. Germline V gene lookup returns CDR1 LGHDT and CDR2 YNNKEL (reference sequence). There are 15 residues in the CDR3. Trimming cost V 0 bases and J 10 bases; bases outside gene matches: 8. CDR3 bases: TGTGCCAGCAGCCAAGATATAGGACAGGGGCGTCCGCAGTATTTT. This translates into CASSQDIGQGRPQYF.

This clonotype was seen repeatedly, ten times or more. V is TRBV28 and J is TRBJ2-7; D gene unclear. Germline CDR1 is MDHEN and CDR2 is SYDVKM. Trimming took off 4 bases at V and 7 bases at J, with 20 bases between the two ends. The CDR3 sequence is 15 residues long. CDR3 protein: CASSSRNPVLGEQYF. The DNA of the CDR3 is TGTGCCAGCAGTTCTAGGAATCCCGTCCTGGGAGAGCAGTACTTC.

This clonotype was counted a few times. One end of the junction does not line up with germline, which may come from a read error. The chain employs TRBV5-6 and TRBJ1-5; D gene uncertain. Germline loops: CDR1 SGHDT, CDR2 YYEEEE. CDR3 length: 13 amino acids. CDR3: CASSWAGNPPQHF. In DNA, the CDR3 is TGTGCCAGCAGCTGGGCCGGGAATCCGCCCCAGCATTTT.

This clonotype came up a few times. V and J are TRBV25-1 and TRBJ2-7; D remains unclear. CDR1 is MGHDK and CDR2 is SYGVNS in the germline V gene. This CDR3 comprises 10 residues. Trimming removed 4 bases at V and 8 bases at J, with 6 bases between. This CDR3 is CASSGGQQYF. The CDR3 nucleotides read TGTGCCAGCAGTGGAGGACAGCAGTACTTC.

There are a few counts of this clonotype. This chain connects TRBV11-2 to TRBJ1-3; a weak D match, TRBD1 (6 bases). V lost 4 bases and J 0 bases, leaving 13 bases between the germline ends. This CDR3 spans 16 amino acids. The V gene's germline CDR1 is SGHAT and CDR2 FQNNGV. The CDR3 region is CASSSLEQGSGNTIYF. As DNA, the CDR3 is TGTGCCAGCAGCTCTCTAGAACAGGGCTCTGGAAACACCATATATTTT.

The chain employs TRBV12-3 or TRBV12-4 and TRBJ1-5, with D unresolved. The CDR3 has 14 residues. V was trimmed by 3 bases and J by 5 bases, leaving 11 bases between them. CDR3 sequence: CASSFSQGHQPQHF. For the CDR3, the DNA is TGTGCCAGCAGTTTTTCTCAAGGTCATCAGCCCCAGCATTTT.

This clonotype was seen a handful of times. The genes are TRBV2 and TRBJ1-2; D is uncertain. CDR3 size: 14 residues. The germline V gene encodes CDR1 SNHLY and CDR2 FYNNEI. Trimming pared 10 bases from V and 5 bases from J, leaving 20 bases between. For the CDR3, the DNA is TGTGCCATCCGGATGACTGCAAGTGGATATGGCTACACCTTC. Its protein product is CAIRMTASGYGYTF.

This chain links TRBV5-1 with TRBJ1-2, with a tentative D call TRBD1 (5 bases). V was trimmed by 4 bases and J by 4 bases, leaving 17 bases between them. Germline CDR1 SGHRS, CDR2 YFSETQ. The CDR3 is made up of 15 amino acids. The CDR3 DNA is TGCGCCAGCAGCCCAGGGACCCAGAAGATCTATGGCTACACCTTC. Amino acids: CASSPGTQKIYGYTF.

This clonotype appeared many times. The chain combines TRBV12-3 or TRBV12-4 with TRBJ1-1; no clear D. V was cut by 9 bases and J by 1 base, with 21 bases left in between. The CDR3 extends over 16 amino acids. The chain's CDR3 is CASLSAQLIQNTEAFF. DNA for the CDR3: TGTGCCAGTCTGTCAGCGCAACTGATCCAGAACACTGAAGCTTTCTTT.

The chain recombines TRBV10-2 with TRBJ1-2; possible D gene TRBD1, 5 bases. CDR1 is WSHSY, CDR2 SAAADI, per germline. The length of the CDR3 is 13 residues. V was trimmed by 3 bases and J by 4 bases, leaving 9 bases between them. CDR3 in amino acids: CASSDQGIYGYTF. The CDR3 DNA follows: TGCGCCAGCAGTGATCAGGGTATCTATGGCTACACCTTC.